This T cell receptor beta chain was sequenced for a study of blood T cell repertoires in COVID-19. About the research overall: Two negative PCRs, clearance, or symptom resolution had been documented for recovered Cohort 3 donors. Sources were T cells, B-cell-depleted T cells, or PBMCs; the material itself was cDNA or gDNA.

Measured with immunoSEQ multiplex PCR; TCRdb has only the in-frame clones, and not every one. The sample has 330,000 or so clones; about 87% are singletons. Study members were between about 18 and 90 years old and lived in 25 or so US regions. Germline V gene sequence: CDR1 WSHSY, CDR2 SAAADI. Trimming removed 5 bases at V and 6 bases at J, with 17 bases between. This CDR3 is 15 amino acids long. The chain links TRBV10-2 to TRBJ2-1; TRBD1 might be the D (5 bases). Specimen: PBMCs or T cells enriched from blood (not recorded which). The TCR sequence derives from a man aged 40-55 years in a cohort exposed to, infected with or recovered from COVID-19 (not recorded which). In DNA form, the CDR3 reads TGCGCCAGCAGTCCGCTAGGACATCGGAGCAATGAGCAGTTCTTC. Encoded protein: CASSPLGHRSNEQFF.